A selection of T cell receptor beta chains follows, all from one sample in a study of CD8+CD57+ T cells in acquired aplastic anemia. TCRdb processed the reads anew with MiXCR; each CDR3 protein has one entry. The sample lists about 470,000 distinct CDR3 sequences, about a third occurring once. The sequencing sample was made of sorted CD4+, CD8+, or CD8+CD57+ T cells (not recorded which) from PBMCs. The receptors come from a human donor with aplastic anemia. CDR3s include the opening cysteine and the closing phenylalanine or tryptophan. Fields, in order: clone size, J gene, V gene, D gene, CDR3 protein, CDR3 DNA. The D gene is left open where the match is weak. Where a row states a size, it is once, few, many or the class of an expanded clone; other rows omit it.

>many|TRBJ1-3|TRBV11-2|NA
CASSLLQRAEGNTIYF
TGTGCCAGCAGCTTATTACAACGAGCCGAAGGAAACACCATATATTTT
>NA|TRBJ1-2|TRBV25-1|TRBD1
CASSGRDRDYGYTF
TGTGCCAGCAGTGGCCGGGACAGGGACTATGGCTACACCTTC
>many|TRBJ1-2|TRBV5-1|NA
CASSPPDGIYGYTF
TGCGCCAGCAGCCCACCGGACGGAATCTATGGCTACACCTTC
>many|TRBJ2-7|TRBV3-1|NA
CASSLRERHEQYF
TGTGCCAGCAGCCTACGGGAGCGGCACGAGCAGTACTTC
>NA|TRBJ2-7|TRBV6-2/TRBV6-3|TRBD2
CASKRDSNEQYF
TGTGCCAGCAAGCGGGATTCCAACGAGCAGTACTTC
>NA|TRBJ2-1|TRBV11-1|TRBD2
CASSLGGGGLAGSYNEQFF
TGTGCCAGCAGCTTAGGAGGGGGAGGGCTAGCGGGGTCCTACAATGAGCAGTTCTTC
>NA|TRBJ2-5|TRBV24-1|TRBD1
CATSEHGQGQETQYF
TGTGCCACCAGTGAGCACGGACAGGGACAAGAGACCCAGTACTTC
>NA|TRBJ2-3|TRBV10-3|TRBD2
CASRPRLAGVTDTQYF
TGTGCCAGCAGACCAAGACTAGCGGGAGTCACAGATACGCAGTATTTT
>NA|TRBJ2-5|TRBV10-2|NA
CASSGYTIEETQYF
TGCGCCAGCAGTGGTTATACCATAGAAGAGACCCAGTACTTC
>NA|TRBJ1-2|TRBV19|TRBD1
CASIPGATGGDGYGYTF
TGTGCCAGTATCCCAGGGGCGACAGGGGGCGATGGCTATGGCTACACCTTC
>many|TRBJ1-2|TRBV19|TRBD1
CASSPDRGPYGYTF
TGTGCCAGTAGTCCGGACAGGGGACCCTATGGCTACACCTTC
>many|TRBJ1-2|TRBV12-3/TRBV12-4|NA
CASSLVHFDGYTF
TGTGCCAGCAGTTTAGTACATTTTGATGGCTACACCTTC
>NA|TRBJ2-1|TRBV20-1|TRBD2
CSATLAGVGNEQFF
TGCAGTGCTACTCTAGCGGGAGTAGGCAATGAGCAGTTCTTC
>many|TRBJ1-6|TRBV19|TRBD1
CASSTTGANSPLHF
TGTGCCAGTAGTACAACAGGGGCTAATTCACCCCTCCACTTT
>NA|TRBJ1-4|TRBV7-9|NA
CASSLTFPTNEKLFF
TGTGCCAGCAGCTTAACCTTTCCAACTAATGAAAAACTGTTTTTT
>many|TRBJ1-2|TRBV15|NA
CATSETDLFGGYTF
TGTGCCACCTCCGAGACAGACCTCTTTGGAGGCTACACCTTC
>NA|TRBJ1-6|TRBV2|TRBD1
CASGPGQPEFSPLHF
TGTGCCAGCGGACCGGGACAGCCCGAATTCTCACCCCTCCACTTT
>NA|TRBJ2-6|TRBV10-3|NA
CAISVLTGSGANVLTF
TGTGCCATCAGTGTCTTGACAGGCAGTGGGGCCAACGTCCTGACTTTC
>NA|TRBJ1-1|TRBV5-1|TRBD1
CASRTGGFTEAFF
TGCGCCAGCAGGACAGGGGGCTTCACTGAAGCTTTCTTT